This is a list of T cell receptor beta chains from one sample in a study of identical twins. A single record per CDR3 protein comes from TCRdb applying MiXCR to the 5' RACE reads. The sample includes about 920,000 distinct CDR3 sequences, 10% to 15% of them seen just once. These same data were also listed under a study on yellow fever vaccine responses in identical twins.

The sample comprised PBMCs. These receptors originate from a woman under 30 in good health. CDR3s include the opening cysteine and the closing phenylalanine or tryptophan. D genes are given only for firm matches. Expanded clones are given a class, and other clones once, few, many or no size at all.

v_call,d_call,clone_size,j_call,cdr3_nt,cdr3_aa
TRBV7-9,-,few,TRBJ2-1,TGTGCCAGCAGCGACATGGGCTCCTACAATGAGCAGTTCTTC,CASSDMGSYNEQFF
TRBV4-2,-,-,TRBJ1-5,TGTGCCAGCAGACCGACACGTTATAGCAATCAGCCCCAGCATTTT,CASRPTRYSNQPQHF
TRBV5-1,TRBD1,few,TRBJ2-1,TGCGCCAGCAGCCCGGGACAGGCCTCGTACAATGAGCAGTTCTTC,CASSPGQASYNEQFF
TRBV5-6,-,-,TRBJ2-2,TGTGCCAGCAGCTTGAAGTTCAGGGCGAACACCGGGGAGCTGTTTTTT,CASSLKFRANTGELFF
TRBV24-1,-,many,TRBJ1-1,TGTGCCACCAGTGATAGGACTGAAGCTTTCTTT,CATSDRTEAFF
TRBV28,-,few,TRBJ1-5,TGTGCCAGCAGTTTAAGTCTTGGGCAAAATCTCCGGCCCCAGCATTTT,CASSLSLGQNLRPQHF
TRBV5-1,-,-,TRBJ2-7,TGCGCCAGCAGCTTGACCCTCTCTTTGAGAGACACCCGCTACGAGCAGTACTTC,CASSLTLSLRDTRYEQYF
TRBV5-1,-,-,TRBJ2-2,TGCGCCAGCAGCACGGACCCCACCGGGGAGCTGTTTTTT,CASSTDPTGELFF
TRBV25-1,TRBD2,-,TRBJ2-2,TGTGCCAGCAGTCGGGGACTAGCGGCGAACACCGGGGAGCTGTTTTTT,CASSRGLAANTGELFF
TRBV11-1,TRBD2,few,TRBJ2-2,TGTGCCAGCAGCTTCCCCCTAACTAGCGGGGGCTACACCGGGGAGCTGTTTTTT,CASSFPLTSGGYTGELFF
TRBV5-1,-,few,TRBJ2-3,TGCGCCAGCAGCGCGGCGTATGGGGTCCCCACAGATACGCAGTATTTT,CASSAAYGVPTDTQYF
TRBV5-1,-,few,TRBJ2-6,TGCGCCAGCAGCTTGGCCCAACAACACGGGTCTGGGGCCAACGTCCTGACTTTC,CASSLAQQHGSGANVLTF
TRBV7-2,-,-,TRBJ2-2,TGTGCCAGCAGCTTAGTCTGGTTGGGCACCGGGGAGCTGTTTTTT,CASSLVWLGTGELFF
TRBV4-1,TRBD1,-,TRBJ1-5,TGCGCCAGCAGCCGAGGACAGGGCGTCAATCAGCCCCAGCATTTT,CASSRGQGVNQPQHF
TRBV12-3/TRBV12-4,-,-,TRBJ1-4,TGTGCCAGCAGTTTAGCGTCCACCCGGGGAGAGGTTGAAAAACTGTTTTTT,CASSLASTRGEVEKLFF
TRBV6-1,TRBD1,few,TRBJ2-2,TGTGCCAGCAACGGACAGGGGGCCGGTACCGGGGAGCTGTTTTTT,CASNGQGAGTGELFF
TRBV7-3,TRBD2,-,TRBJ2-1,TGTGCCAGCAGCCCCGGGGAGGGACTAGCGGGAGTCTATGAGCAGTTCTTC,CASSPGEGLAGVYEQFF
TRBV18,-,few,TRBJ2-2,TGTGCCAGCTCAAACACAGACACCGGGGAGCTGTTTTTT,CASSNTDTGELFF
TRBV5-1,-,few,TRBJ2-1,TGCGCCAGCATTCAGGGCCTTTCCCCTACCTACAATGAGCAGTTCTTC,CASIQGLSPTYNEQFF
TRBV7-9,TRBD2,-,TRBJ2-5,TGTGCCAGCAGCTACCCCGGGACTAGACACAAAGAGACCCAGTACTTC,CASSYPGTRHKETQYF
TRBV2,TRBD2,many,TRBJ2-7,TGTGCCAGCAGTGGGACTAGCGGAACCTACGAGCAGTACTTC,CASSGTSGTYEQYF
TRBV7-3,-,-,TRBJ2-2,TGTGCCAGCAGCCCCACACACCAGCCCGGGGAGCTGTTTTTT,CASSPTHQPGELFF
TRBV5-1,-,many,TRBJ2-5,TGCGCCAGCAGCTCTAACCCAACAGGGACCCAAGAGACCCAGTACTTC,CASSSNPTGTQETQYF
TRBV3-1,TRBD2,-,TRBJ2-7,TGTGCCAGCAGCCAAGGGACTAGAATGGTCTACGAGCAGTACTTC,CASSQGTRMVYEQYF
TRBV12-3/TRBV12-4,-,few,TRBJ1-1,TGTGCCAGCAGTTCCCTAGGGACGAACACTGAAGCTTTCTTT,CASSSLGTNTEAFF
TRBV2,TRBD2,-,TRBJ2-1,TGTACCATCAGTCCGCCCGGACTAGCGGGGGGGGCCTACAATGAGCAGTTCTTC,CTISPPGLAGGAYNEQFF
TRBV3-1,TRBD2,-,TRBJ2-2,TGTGCCAGCAGCCCACTTGGACTAGCGGGGAACACCGGGGAGCTGTTTTTT,CASSPLGLAGNTGELFF
TRBV24-1,-,few,TRBJ2-1,TGTGCCACCAGTGATACCGGGACTGGCGACAATGAGCAGTTCTTC,CATSDTGTGDNEQFF
TRBV3-1,TRBD2,-,TRBJ2-5,TGTGCCAGCAGCGACACTAGCGGCCCACAAGAGACCCAGTACTTC,CASSDTSGPQETQYF
TRBV12-3/TRBV12-4,-,-,TRBJ1-5,TGTGCCAGCAGTTTAGGTAGCGCGTACGGTCAGCCCCAGCATTTT,CASSLGSAYGQPQHF
TRBV12-3/TRBV12-4,TRBD2,-,TRBJ2-3,TGTGCCAGCAGTTTGGGGAAACCCACTAGCGGGGGCCTTTGGGGCACAGATACGCAGTATTTT,CASSLGKPTSGGLWGTDTQYF
TRBV7-2,-,few,TRBJ1-6,TGTGCCAGCAGCTTAGTTAGCTATAATTCACCCCTCCACTTT,CASSLVSYNSPLHF
TRBV12-3/TRBV12-4,TRBD2,-,TRBJ2-1,TGTGCCAGCAGTCCACCAGCGGGGCGGGATGAGCAGTTCTTC,CASSPPAGRDEQFF
TRBV19,-,-,TRBJ1-5,TGTGCCAGTAGCGATAGGGGCGAGGGGCCCCAGCATTTT,CASSDRGEGPQHF
TRBV2,-,-,TRBJ1-4,TGTGCCAGCAGTGCCCGGCAGGGAAGGAATGAAAAACTGTTTTTT,CASSARQGRNEKLFF
TRBV20-1,-,few,TRBJ1-2,TGCAGTGCTAGGGTGCAGGGGTTAGGAGGTTATGGCTACACCTTC,CSARVQGLGGYGYTF
TRBV5-5,-,few,TRBJ2-5,TGTGCCAGCAGCTTGTACGCCAGAGAGACCCAGTACTTC,CASSLYARETQYF
TRBV12-3/TRBV12-4,TRBD2,-,TRBJ2-3,TGTGCCAGCAGGATAAGCGGGAGGGGAAGAGATACGCAGTATTTT,CASRISGRGRDTQYF
TRBV20-1,-,many,TRBJ2-7,TGCAGTGCTAGCGGATTAAGCTCCTACGAGCAGTACTTC,CSASGLSSYEQYF
TRBV24-1,-,-,TRBJ2-3,TGTGCCACCGGGGACCCCACAGATACGCAGTATTTT,CATGDPTDTQYF
TRBV11-1,-,-,TRBJ2-1,TGTGCCAGCAGCTTAGCGAGGAGGGTCGGATCCTACAATGAGCAGTTCTTC,CASSLARRVGSYNEQFF
TRBV29-1,-,-,TRBJ2-6,TGCAGCGCCCGAATGGGGATAGCCTTCTCTGGGGCCAACGTCCTGACTTTC,CSARMGIAFSGANVLTF
TRBV12-3/TRBV12-4,-,many,TRBJ1-1,TGTGCCAGCAGTTCCACAGGAGATGAAGCTTTCTTT,CASSSTGDEAFF
TRBV27,-,few,TRBJ1-5,TGTGCCAGCAGTTTAGCAGCTTATCAGCCCCAGCATTTT,CASSLAAYQPQHF
TRBV12-3/TRBV12-4,TRBD2,-,TRBJ2-2,TGTGCCAGCAGCAGGACTAGCGGGAGTGGTACCGGGGAGCTGTTTTTT,CASSRTSGSGTGELFF
TRBV29-1,TRBD2,few,TRBJ2-5,TGCAGCGTTGAATCGAACCAGCGGGATACCGTCGTGGGGGAGACCCAGTACTTC,CSVESNQRDTVVGETQYF
TRBV13,-,-,TRBJ2-3,TGTGCCACCTCCGGGAGAGGGGTCACAGATACGCAGTATTTT,CATSGRGVTDTQYF
TRBV28,TRBD2,few,TRBJ2-1,TGTGCCAGCAGTTTATTTGGACTAGCGGGGGGGCTAGGCTACAATGAGCAGTTCTTC,CASSLFGLAGGLGYNEQFF
TRBV5-1,-,-,TRBJ2-4,TGCGCCAGCAGCTCCAGGGGCCAGGGAAGGGACAAAAACATTCAGTACTTC,CASSSRGQGRDKNIQYF
TRBV4-1,TRBD1,many,TRBJ1-1,TGCGCCAGCAGCCAGGGACAGGGGGCCACTGAAGCTTTCTTT,CASSQGQGATEAFF
TRBV25-1,TRBD2,many,TRBJ2-7,TGTGCCAGCAGACCTAATCCGCGGGGAGGGAGTGACGACGAGCAGTACTTC,CASRPNPRGGSDDEQYF